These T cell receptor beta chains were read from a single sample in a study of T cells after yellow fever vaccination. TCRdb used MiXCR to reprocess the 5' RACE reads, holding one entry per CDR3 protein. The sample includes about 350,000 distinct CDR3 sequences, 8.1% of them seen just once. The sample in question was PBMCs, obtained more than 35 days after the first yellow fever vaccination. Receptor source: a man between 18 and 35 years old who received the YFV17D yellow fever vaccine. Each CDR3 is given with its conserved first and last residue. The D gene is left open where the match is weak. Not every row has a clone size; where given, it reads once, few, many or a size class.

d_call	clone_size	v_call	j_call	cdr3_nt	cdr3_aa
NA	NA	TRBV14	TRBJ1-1	TGTGCCAGCAGCCAAGCATCAGGGCTAGCAGCTTTCTTT	CASSQASGLAAFF
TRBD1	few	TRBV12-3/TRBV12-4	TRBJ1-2	TGTGCCAGCAGTAAAACGAGACAGGGGACCTCTAACTATGGCTACACCTTC	CASSKTRQGTSNYGYTF
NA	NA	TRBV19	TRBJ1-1	TGTGCCAGTAGTTTCCGTGGGGTGTCCACTGAAGCTTTCTTT	CASSFRGVSTEAFF
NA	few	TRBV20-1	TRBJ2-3	TGCAGTGCTAGGGACAGCGGCACAGATACGCAGTATTTT	CSARDSGTDTQYF
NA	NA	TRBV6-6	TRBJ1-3	TGTGCCAGCATGACAGTTCGAAACACCATATATTTT	CASMTVRNTIYF
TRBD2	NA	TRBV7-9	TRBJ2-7	TGTGCCAGCAGCTTATCGGGGGGGGGATCCTACGAGCAGTACTTC	CASSLSGGGSYEQYF
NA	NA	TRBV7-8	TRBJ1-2	TGTGCCAGCAGCCCGGCGGAATTCCATGGCTACACCTTT	CASSPAEFHGYTF
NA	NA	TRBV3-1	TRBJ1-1	TGTGCCAGCAGCCAGGGGGACCCTGAAGCTTTCTTT	CASSQGDPEAFF
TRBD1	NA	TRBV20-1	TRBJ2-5	TGCAGTTTCAGAGGACAGGGGCAAGAGACCCAGTACTTC	CSFRGQGQETQYF
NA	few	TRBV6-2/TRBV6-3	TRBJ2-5	TGTGCCACCAGGAGGGAGACCCAGTACTTC	CATRRETQYF
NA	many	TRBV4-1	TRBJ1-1	TGCGCCAGCAGCCGTTCCCGGGAGACCGAAGCTTTCTTT	CASSRSRETEAFF
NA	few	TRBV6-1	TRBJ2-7	TGTGCCAGCACCCACCGGGGGGACAGGATCTTTTACGAGCAGTACTTC	CASTHRGDRIFYEQYF
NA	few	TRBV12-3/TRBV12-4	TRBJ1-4	TGTGCCAGTTCCCCGGGGGCCGGACTCGAAAAACTGTTTTTT	CASSPGAGLEKLFF
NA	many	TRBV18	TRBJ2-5	TGTGCCAGCTCACCAACCGGGGGACTCCAAGAGACCCAGTACTTC	CASSPTGGLQETQYF
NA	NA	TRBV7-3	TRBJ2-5	TGTGCCAGCAGCTTAACAGGGTTACGGGAGACCCAGTACTTC	CASSLTGLRETQYF
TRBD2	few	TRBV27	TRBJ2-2	TGTGCCAGCAGTTTGATACTAGCGGGGGGGCCCACCGGGGAGCTGTTTTTT	CASSLILAGGPTGELFF
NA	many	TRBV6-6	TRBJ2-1	TGTGCCAGCAGTGCAGGGGGGAACAATGAGCAGTTCTTC	CASSAGGNNEQFF
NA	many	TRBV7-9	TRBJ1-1	TGTGCCAGCAGCTTGACCTTTTACAACACTGAAGCTTTCTTT	CASSLTFYNTEAFF
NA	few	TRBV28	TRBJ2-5	TGTGCCATCGGATCCGGCGGCTTCCAAGAGACCCAGTACTTC	CAIGSGGFQETQYF
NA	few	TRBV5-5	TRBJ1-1	TGTGCCAGCATCCTTCAGGCACTGAACACTGAAGCTTTCTTT	CASILQALNTEAFF
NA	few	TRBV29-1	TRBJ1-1	TGCAGCGTTGAGTACCAGATGAACACTGAAGCTTTCTTT	CSVEYQMNTEAFF
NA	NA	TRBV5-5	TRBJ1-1	TGTGCCAGCAGCTTGACAGGCTCGAACACTGAAGCTTTCTTT	CASSLTGSNTEAFF
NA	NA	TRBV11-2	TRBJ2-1	TGTGCCAGCAGCCCCGTTAGGGCCGGGGATGAGCAGTTCTTC	CASSPVRAGDEQFF
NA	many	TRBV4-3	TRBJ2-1	TGCGCCAGCAGCCTCTGGCCAAGGGGAGATGAGCAGTTCTTC	CASSLWPRGDEQFF
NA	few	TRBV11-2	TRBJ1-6	TGTGCCAGCAGCTTCCTAGGGGGGTCTTCACCCCTCCACTTT	CASSFLGGSSPLHF
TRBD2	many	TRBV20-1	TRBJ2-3	TGCAGTGTCGAGGGCGGGGGGGCGGCAGATACGCAGTATTTT	CSVEGGGAADTQYF
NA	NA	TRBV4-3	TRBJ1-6	TGCGCCAGCAGCCAGTACGGATCAGGAGATTCACCCCTCCACTTT	CASSQYGSGDSPLHF
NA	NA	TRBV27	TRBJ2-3	TGTGCCAGCAACCCTCATACAGCGTCCACAGATACGCAGTATTTT	CASNPHTASTDTQYF
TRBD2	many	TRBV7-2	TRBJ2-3	TGTGCCAGCGTTTGGGGGACTAGTGATGTAGATACGCAGTATTTT	CASVWGTSDVDTQYF
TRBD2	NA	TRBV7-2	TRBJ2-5	TGTGCCAGCAGCTTAGAACTAGCGGGGGGGCAAGAGACCCAGTACTTC	CASSLELAGGQETQYF
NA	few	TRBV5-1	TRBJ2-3	TGCGCCAGCAGTCCCTACCGTCGGACAGATACGCAGTATTTT	CASSPYRRTDTQYF
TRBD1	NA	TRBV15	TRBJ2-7	TGTGCCACCAGCACTTTCCTACCGGGACAGGGATCCTACGAGCAGTACTTC	CATSTFLPGQGSYEQYF
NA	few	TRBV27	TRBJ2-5	TGTGCCAGCAGGCCCCTTGATGGGACCCAGTACTTC	CASRPLDGTQYF
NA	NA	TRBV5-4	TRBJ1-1	TGTGCCAGCAGCTTCCCGCAGAAAGGAGGGAACACTGAAGCTTTCTTT	CASSFPQKGGNTEAFF
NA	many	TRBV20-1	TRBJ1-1	TGCAGTGCTAGACGACGGGGAGGGAACACTGAAGCTTTCTTT	CSARRRGGNTEAFF
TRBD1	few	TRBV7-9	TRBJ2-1	TGTGCCAGCAGCGAGCAGGGACAGGGAGGAGAGCAGTTCTTC	CASSEQGQGGEQFF
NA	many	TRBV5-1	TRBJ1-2	TGCGCCAGCAGCTTGGTCAGCAGGGGCGGTAATGGCTACACCTTC	CASSLVSRGGNGYTF
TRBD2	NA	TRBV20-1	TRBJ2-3	TGCAGTGCCATACGGGGGCTAGCGGGGTATACGCAGTATTTT	CSAIRGLAGYTQYF
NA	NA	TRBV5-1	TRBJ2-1	TGCGCCAGCAGCCGTCGGGGGGCAGACAATGAGCAGTTCTTC	CASSRRGADNEQFF
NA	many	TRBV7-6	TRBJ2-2	TGTGCCAGCAGCTTAGGGGCAATCGGGGAGCTGTTTTTT	CASSLGAIGELFF
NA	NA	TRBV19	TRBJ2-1	TGTGCCAGTAGTATTTGGCCCCACAATGAGCAGTTCTTC	CASSIWPHNEQFF
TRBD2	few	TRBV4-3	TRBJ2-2	TGCGCCAGCAGCCAGGCCCTTAGCGGGGGGGTGAACACCGGGGAGCTGTTTTTT	CASSQALSGGVNTGELFF
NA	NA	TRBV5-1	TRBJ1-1	TGCGCCAGCAGCGGGGCAGCTAAGGCGTACACTGAAGCTTTCTTT	CASSGAAKAYTEAFF
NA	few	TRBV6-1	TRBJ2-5	TGTGCCAGCGGGGGACGAATTCAGGAGACCCAGTACTTC	CASGGRIQETQYF
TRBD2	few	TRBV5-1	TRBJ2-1	TGCGCCAGCAGCACGGGACTAGCGGCCTACAATGAGCAGTTCTTC	CASSTGLAAYNEQFF
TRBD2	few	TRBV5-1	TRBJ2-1	TGCGCCAGCAGTTCTCGACTAGCGGGGGCCTACTCCTACAATGAGCAGTTCTTC	CASSSRLAGAYSYNEQFF
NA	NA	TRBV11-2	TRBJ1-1	TGTGCCAGCAGCGTAATTTGGGTAGCAGGGGTTGACCAGTGCGCCACTGAAGCTTTCTTT	CASSVIWVAGVDQCATEAFF
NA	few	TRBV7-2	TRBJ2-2	TGTGCCAGCATCTTGACCCCGAGGGGCGGGGAGCTGTTTTTT	CASILTPRGGELFF
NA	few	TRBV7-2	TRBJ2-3	TGTGCCAGCAGCTTAAAATGGGGGAGCACAGATACGCAGTATTTT	CASSLKWGSTDTQYF
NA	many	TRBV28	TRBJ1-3	TGTGCCAGCAGTTTAGCAGGGGCTCAAGGAAACACCATATATTTT	CASSLAGAQGNTIYF
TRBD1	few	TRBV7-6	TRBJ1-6	TGTGCCAGCAGCTACACGGGACAGGTCGATTCACCCCTCCACTTT	CASSYTGQVDSPLHF
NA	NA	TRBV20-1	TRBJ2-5	TGCAGTGCTAGAGTACTAGGGACCCAAGAGACCCAGTACTTC	CSARVLGTQETQYF